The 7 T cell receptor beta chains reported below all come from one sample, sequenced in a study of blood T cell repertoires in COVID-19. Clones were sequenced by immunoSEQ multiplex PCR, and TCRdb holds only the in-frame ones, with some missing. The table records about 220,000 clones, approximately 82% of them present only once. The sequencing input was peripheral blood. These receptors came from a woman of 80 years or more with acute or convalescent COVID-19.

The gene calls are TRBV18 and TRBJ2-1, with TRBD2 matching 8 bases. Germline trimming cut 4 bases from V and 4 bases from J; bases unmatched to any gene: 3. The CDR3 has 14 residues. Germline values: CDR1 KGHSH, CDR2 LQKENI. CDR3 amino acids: CASSLGTSYNEQFF. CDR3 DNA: TGTGCCAGCTCACTGGGGACTAGTTACAATGAGCAGTTCTTC.

CDR3 region: CASSVASDSAVYGYTF. CDR3 coding DNA: TGTGCCAGCAGCGTAGCCTCGGACAGCGCAGTCTATGGCTACACCTTC. V and J are TRBV9 and TRBJ1-2, with D perhaps matching TRBD1 (6 bases). The germline gives CDR1 SGDLS, CDR2 YYNGEE. The CDR3 has 16 residues. V shed 0 bases and J shed 4 bases, with 16 bases lying between them.

The CDR3 reads CASRPGHKGGQPQHF. The CDR3 DNA follows: TGTGCCAGCAGGCCGGGACATAAAGGTGGTCAGCCCCAGCATTTT. V is TRBV6-5 and J is TRBJ1-5, with a possible D match to TRBD1 (6 bases). CDR1 is MNHEY, CDR2 SVGAGI, per germline. CDR3 length: 15 amino acids. The V gene lost 6 bases and the J gene lost 6 bases, with 18 bases spanning the gap.

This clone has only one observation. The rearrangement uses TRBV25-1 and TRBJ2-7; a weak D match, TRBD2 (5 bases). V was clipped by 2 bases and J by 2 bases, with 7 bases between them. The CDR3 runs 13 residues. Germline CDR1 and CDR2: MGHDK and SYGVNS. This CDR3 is CASSEGGPYEQYF. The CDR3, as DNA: TGTGCCAGCAGTGAAGGAGGACCCTACGAGCAGTACTTC.

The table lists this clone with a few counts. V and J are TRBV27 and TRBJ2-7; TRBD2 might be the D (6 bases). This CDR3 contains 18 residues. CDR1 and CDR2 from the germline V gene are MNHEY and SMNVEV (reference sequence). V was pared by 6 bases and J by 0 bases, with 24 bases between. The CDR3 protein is CASRGVGGERISSYEQYF. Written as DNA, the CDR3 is TGTGCCAGCAGGGGGGTGGGGGGAGAGCGCATTAGCTCCTACGAGCAGTACTTC.

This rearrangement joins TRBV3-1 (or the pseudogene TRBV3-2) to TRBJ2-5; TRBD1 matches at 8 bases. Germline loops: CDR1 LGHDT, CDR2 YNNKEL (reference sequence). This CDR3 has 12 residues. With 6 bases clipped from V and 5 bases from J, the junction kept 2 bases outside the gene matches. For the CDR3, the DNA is TGTGCCAGCAGGGACAGGGTTGAGACCCAGTACTTC. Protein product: CASRDRVETQYF.

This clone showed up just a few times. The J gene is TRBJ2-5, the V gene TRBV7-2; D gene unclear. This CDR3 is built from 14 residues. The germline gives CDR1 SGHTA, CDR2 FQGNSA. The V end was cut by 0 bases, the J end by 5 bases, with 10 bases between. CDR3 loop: CASSLALLMETQYF. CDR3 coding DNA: TGTGCCAGCAGCTTAGCACTCCTAATGGAGACCCAGTACTTC.